Listed here are 15 T cell receptor beta chains from one sample, sequenced in a study of CD8 T cells in Susac syndrome. An amount of RNA that ranged from roughly 0.5 to 1 ug was reverse transcribed with random hexamers. TCRdb independently ran MiXCR on the immunoSEQ multiplex PCR reads; one entry per CDR3 protein. The sample has approximately 150,000 distinct CDR3 sequences; approximately 95% are singletons. The sample consisted of CD4+ T cells from PBMCs. Receptors were obtained from a human donor with multiple sclerosis.

The V and J genes are TRBV4-2 and TRBJ2-7; D call uncertain. Germline V gives CDR1 LGHNA, CDR2 YNFKEQ. The CDR3 is made up of 15 amino acids. Trimming pared 0 bases from V and 2 bases from J, leaving 11 bases between. The CDR3 DNA reads as TGTGCCAGCAGCCAAGATCTAACAGAAACCTACGAGCAGTACTTC. Encoded protein: CASSQDLTETYEQYF.

This chain connects TRBV6-6 to TRBJ2-3, with D possibly being TRBD2 (6 bases). CDR1 and CDR2 from the germline V gene are MNHNY and SVGAGI (reference sequence). The CDR3 sequence is 16 residues long. Trimming took off 6 bases at V and 0 bases at J, with 16 bases between the two ends. CDR3: CASRPGGTLSTDTQYF. The CDR3 bases are TGTGCCAGCAGACCGGGCGGGACCTTAAGCACAGATACGCAGTATTTT.

V gene TRBV15 combines with J gene TRBJ2-3; D gene ambiguous. The CDR3 has 13 residues. Germline assignment: CDR1 LNHNV and CDR2 YYDKDF (reference sequence). V gave up 2 bases and J gave up 5 bases, with 8 bases separating them. CDR3 protein: CATSRLLGDTQYF. The CDR3 DNA sequence: TGTGCCACCAGCAGATTGCTAGGAGATACGCAGTATTTT.

The chain couples TRBV30 to TRBJ1-3; D is unclear. The CDR3 spans 14 residues. Germline assignment: CDR1 GTSNPN and CDR2 SVGIG (reference sequence). Trimming removed 0 bases at V and 0 bases at J, with 6 bases between. The CDR3 is CAWSVLYSGNTIYF. The CDR3 DNA reads as TGTGCCTGGAGTGTATTGTACTCTGGAAACACCATATATTTT.

In this sample, this clonotype turned up a few times. The CDR3: CASSLNDGELFF. CDR3 bases: TGTGCCAGCAGCCTTAACGACGGGGAGCTGTTTTTT. The rearrangement links TRBV7-9 to TRBJ2-2; D call uncertain. The CDR3 contains 12 residues. V lost 5 bases, J lost 7 bases, and 8 bases lay in between. Germline V gives CDR1 SEHNR, CDR2 FQNEAQ (reference sequence).

The chain recombines TRBV20-1 with TRBJ2-2; 7 bases are shared with TRBD1. The germline V gene encodes CDR1 DFQATT and CDR2 SNEGSKA (reference sequence). This CDR3 region has 15 residues. The junction had 5 bases not matched to a gene; V was cut back by 3 bases and J by 1 base. CDR3 coding DNA: TGCAGTGCTAGTGAGGGGGCTCTGAACACCGGGGAGCTGTTTTTT. Translation: CSASEGALNTGELFF.

In its sample, this clonotype was seen once. This chain joins TRBV13 and TRBJ1-2; D is unresolved. The CDR3 spans 15 residues. V gave up 5 bases and J gave up 5 bases, with 18 bases separating them. Germline lookup yields CDR1 PRHDT and CDR2 FYEKMQ (reference sequence). DNA of the CDR3: TGTGCCAGCAGCGAAGCACACAGAGCTCGGTATGGCTACACCTTC. Its translation is CASSEAHRARYGYTF.

This chain links TRBV7-8 with TRBJ1-2, with 8 bases matching TRBD1. The V segment lost 5 bases and the J segment 4 bases; nucleotides outside the gene matches: 6. CDR3 size: 14 residues. The germline V gene encodes CDR1 SGHVS and CDR2 FQNEAQ. CDR3 sequence: CASSRSGTGYGYTF. The CDR3 DNA is TGTGCCAGCAGCCGCTCCGGGACAGGCTATGGCTACACCTTC.

This rearrangement joins TRBV11-2 to TRBJ2-7; D unresolved. V was trimmed by 1 base and J by 3 bases, leaving 13 bases between them. The CDR3 covers 15 residues. Looked up from germline, CDR1 is SGHAT and CDR2 is FQNNGV. Here the CDR3 reads CASSLATSRSYEQYF. As DNA, the CDR3 is TGTGCCAGCAGCTTAGCCACCTCTCGAAGCTACGAGCAGTACTTC.

CDR3 residues: CASSEVPGGGSFF. The DNA of the CDR3 is TGTGCCAGCAGTGAAGTGCCAGGGGGCGGTTCTTTCTTT. The rearrangement joins TRBV2 to TRBJ1-1, with 8 nucleotides matching TRBD1. The germline V gene has CDR1 SNHLY and CDR2 FYNNEI. CDR3 length equals 13 residues. V was pared by 1 base and J by 12 bases, with 7 bases of the junction left unmatched.

V gene TRBV6-2 or TRBV6-3 combines with J gene TRBJ1-2; D remains unclear. From germline, CDR1 is MNHEY and CDR2 SVGEGT. The CDR3 has 14 residues. V was cut by 0 bases and J by 8 bases, with 13 bases left in between. The chain's CDR3 is CASSYSRGNTGYTF. In DNA form, the CDR3 reads TGTGCCAGCAGTTACTCCCGCGGGAACACAGGCTACACCTTC.

J is TRBJ2-6 and V is TRBV11-2; D remains unclear. The V gene lost 5 bases and the J gene lost 0 bases, with 20 bases spanning the gap. Germline V CDR1 and CDR2: SGHAT, FQNNGV. CDR3 length: 19 amino acids. CDR3 bases: TGTGCCAGCAGCCCGCTGAAGAGGACGGGCAGCTCTGGGGCCAACGTCCTGACTTTC. It yields the protein CASSPLKRTGSSGANVLTF.

This clonotype showed up just once. CDR3: CASSMNRNYGYTF. Written as DNA, the CDR3 is TGTGCCAGTAGTATGAATCGAAACTATGGCTACACCTTC. The rearrangement uses TRBV19 and TRBJ1-2, with D uncertain. Trimming cost V 3 bases and J 2 bases, with 7 bases left between them. The CDR3 has 13 amino acids. Germline CDR1 is LNHDA and CDR2 is SQIVND (reference sequence).

The CDR3 here is CSARDLGAGGRETQYF. The DNA for the CDR3 is TGCAGTGCTAGAGATTTAGGGGCAGGGGGCCGGGAGACCCAGTACTTC. V usage is TRBV20-1 and J usage is TRBJ2-5; 8 positions agree with TRBD1. Losses at the gene ends were 0 bases for V and 5 bases for J; bases not matched to a gene: 11. Germline-derived CDR1 and CDR2 are DFQATT and SNEGSKA (reference sequence). The CDR3 consists of 16 residues.

This chain links TRBV5-1 with TRBJ2-5; D not certain. V lost 0 bases to trimming and J lost 1 base, with 7 bases between them. The CDR3 runs to 14 residues. Germline V CDR1 and CDR2: SGHRS, YFSETQ. The CDR3 sequence: CASSLGASQETQYF. CDR3 bases: TGCGCCAGCAGCTTGGGGGCCAGCCAAGAGACCCAGTACTTC.